The 10 T cell receptor beta chains listed next were all sequenced from one sample in a study of T cells in localized non-small cell lung cancer. Libraries were prepared by immunoSEQ multiplex PCR; TCRdb keeps only in-frame clonotypes and omits some of them. Of 25,000 to 30,000 clones listed, around 90% were seen once; the top ten hold about 28%. The sequences come from peripheral blood, collected before any cancer treatment. The receptors here all came from a female donor over 55 with stage I lung adenocarcinoma.

This rearrangement joins TRBV25-1 to TRBJ2-4, with 11 bases lining up with TRBD1. Germline V gene data show CDR1 as MGHDK and CDR2 as SYGVNS. J lost 6 bases, V lost 4 bases, and 2 bases had no gene match. The CDR3 consists of 14 residues. The CDR3 sequence: CASSGGQGGNIQYF. CDR3 bases: TGTGCCAGCAGTGGGGGACAGGGGGGAAACATTCAGTACTTC.

This chain uses TRBV7-9 with TRBJ1-3, with D tentatively TRBD1 (5 bases). CDR3 length: 13 amino acids. Germline CDR1 is SEHNR and CDR2 is FQNEAQ (reference sequence). V lost 3 bases to trimming and J lost 5 bases, with 8 bases between them. The CDR3 DNA reads TGTGCCAGCAGCTTGGGGGACCGAAACACCATATATTTT. The encoded protein is CASSLGDRNTIYF.

This clone was observed a single time. This chain joins TRBV2 and TRBJ2-7; TRBD2 matches 8 bases. Germline assignment: CDR1 SNHLY and CDR2 FYNNEI. The CDR3 consists of 15 residues. V shed 2 bases and J 9 bases; nucleotides not matched to a gene: 12. The CDR3, as DNA: TGTGCCAGCAGTGAATCGGGGGGGACGGCGAATTGGCAGTACTTC. It translates to CASSESGGTANWQYF.

CDR3 DNA sequence: TGTGCCAGTACTAAGACACAGGGAGGGATCCTGTGGGGCGGGGAGCTGTTTTTT. Encoded protein: CASTKTQGGILWGGELFF. The chain joins TRBV19 to TRBJ2-2; TRBD2 is a possible D gene (7 bases). The germline V gene encodes CDR1 LNHDA and CDR2 SQIVND (reference sequence). The V gene lost 7 bases and the J gene lost 7 bases, with 28 bases spanning the gap. The CDR3 runs to 18 residues.

The chain combines TRBV7-9 with TRBJ2-7; 7 bases fit TRBD2. Trimming removed 5 bases from V and 2 bases from J; junction bases left unmatched: 6. Per the germline V gene, CDR1 is SEHNR and CDR2 is FQNEAQ (reference sequence). The CDR3 loop spans 14 amino acids. The CDR3: CASSPIAGPYEQYF. In DNA, the CDR3 is TGTGCCAGCAGCCCTATAGCGGGTCCCTACGAGCAGTACTTC.

CDR3 amino acids: CASSNVGEKNEQFF. The CDR3 DNA reads as TGTGCCAGTAGTAACGTGGGGGAGAAGAATGAGCAGTTCTTC. The chain combines TRBV19 with TRBJ2-1; D assignment may be TRBD1 or TRBD2 (5 bases each). This CDR3 is 14 amino acids long. Germline-derived CDR1 and CDR2 are LNHDA and SQIVND (reference sequence). V lost 4 bases and J 7 bases, leaving 14 bases between the germline ends.

This chain connects TRBV12-1 to TRBJ2-3; the DNA was not used to check the table's D call, TRBD2. TRBV12-1 is designated a pseudogene. This CDR3 contains 18 residues. CDR3 in amino acids: CASSKLAGGSPSTDTQYF. CDR3 DNA: TGTGCCAGCAGCAAACTAGCGGGAGGTTCCCCTAGCACAGATACGCAGTATTTT.

The V call is TRBV6-5, the J call TRBJ2-3; D not certain. CDR3 length: 13 amino acids. Trimming took 6 bases from V and 1 from J, leaving 8 bases between them. Looked up from germline, CDR1 is MNHEY and CDR2 is SVGAGI. DNA for the CDR3: TGTGCCAGCAGGACCCCGGGCACAGATACGCAGTATTTT. Translating it yields CASRTPGTDTQYF.

The V and J genes are TRBV11-2 and TRBJ2-2; either TRBD1 or TRBD2 may fit D (6 bases each). CDR1 is SGHAT and CDR2 is FQNNGV in the germline V gene. Trimming shortened V by 6 bases and J by 4 bases, and 15 bases separated the two germline ends. The CDR3 has 15 amino acids. The CDR3 DNA follows: TGTGCCAGCAGACCGCCGGGGGCGTCCACCGGGGAGCTGTTTTTT. Amino acid sequence: CASRPPGASTGELFF.

J is TRBJ2-7 and V is TRBV30, with D uncertain. This CDR3 region has 13 residues. The germline V gene encodes CDR1 GTSNPN and CDR2 SVGIG (reference sequence). The V end lost 0 bases, the J end lost 4 bases, and 10 bases lay between the germline ends. This chain's CDR3 is CAWSVVGKYEQYF. CDR3 nucleotides: TGTGCCTGGAGTGTAGTAGGGAAATACGAGCAGTACTTC.